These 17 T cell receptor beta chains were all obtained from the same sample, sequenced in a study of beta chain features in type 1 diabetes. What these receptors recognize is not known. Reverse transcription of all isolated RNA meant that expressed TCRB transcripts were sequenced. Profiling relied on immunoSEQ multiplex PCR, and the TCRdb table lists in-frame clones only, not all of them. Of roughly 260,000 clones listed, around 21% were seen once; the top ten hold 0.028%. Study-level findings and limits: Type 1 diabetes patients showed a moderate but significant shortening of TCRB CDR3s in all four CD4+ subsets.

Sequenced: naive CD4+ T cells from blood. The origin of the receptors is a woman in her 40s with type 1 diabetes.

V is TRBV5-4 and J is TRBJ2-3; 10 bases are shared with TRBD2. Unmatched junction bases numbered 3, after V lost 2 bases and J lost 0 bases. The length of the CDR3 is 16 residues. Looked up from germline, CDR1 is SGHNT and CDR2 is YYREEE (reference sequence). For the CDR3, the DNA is TGTGCCAGCAGCTTCGAGCGGGGGGGAAGCACAGATACGCAGTATTTT. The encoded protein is CASSFERGGSTDTQYF.

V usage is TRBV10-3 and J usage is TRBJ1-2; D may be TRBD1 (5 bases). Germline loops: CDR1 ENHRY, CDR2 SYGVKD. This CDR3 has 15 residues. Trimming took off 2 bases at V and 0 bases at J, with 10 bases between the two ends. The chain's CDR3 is CAISELGGTNYGYTF. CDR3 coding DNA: TGTGCCATCAGTGAGCTCGGGGGAACTAACTATGGCTACACCTTC.

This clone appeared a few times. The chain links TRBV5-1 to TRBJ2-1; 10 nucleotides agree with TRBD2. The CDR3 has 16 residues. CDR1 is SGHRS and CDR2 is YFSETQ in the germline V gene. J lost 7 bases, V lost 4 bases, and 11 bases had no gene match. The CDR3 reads CASSALLAGRENEQFF. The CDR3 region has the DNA TGCGCCAGCAGCGCCTTACTAGCGGGAAGGGAGAATGAGCAGTTCTTC.

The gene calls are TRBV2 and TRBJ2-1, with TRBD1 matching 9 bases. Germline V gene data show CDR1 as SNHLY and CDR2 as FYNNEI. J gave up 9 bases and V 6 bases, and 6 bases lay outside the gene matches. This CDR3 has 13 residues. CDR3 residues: CASRDRGFGEQFF. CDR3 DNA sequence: TGTGCCAGCAGGGACAGGGGATTTGGTGAGCAGTTCTTC.

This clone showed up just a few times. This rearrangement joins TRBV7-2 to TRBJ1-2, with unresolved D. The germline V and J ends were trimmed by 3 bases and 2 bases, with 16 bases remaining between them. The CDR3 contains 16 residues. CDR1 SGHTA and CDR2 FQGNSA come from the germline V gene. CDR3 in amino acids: CASSFGGPFGNYGYTF. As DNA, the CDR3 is TGTGCCAGCAGCTTCGGCGGGCCTTTTGGCAACTATGGCTACACCTTC.

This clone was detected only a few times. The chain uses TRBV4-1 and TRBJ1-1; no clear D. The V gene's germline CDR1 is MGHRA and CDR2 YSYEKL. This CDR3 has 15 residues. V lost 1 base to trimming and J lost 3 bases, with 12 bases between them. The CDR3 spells CASSQALRADTEAFF. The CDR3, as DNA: TGCGCCAGCAGCCAAGCCTTGAGAGCCGACACTGAAGCTTTCTTT.

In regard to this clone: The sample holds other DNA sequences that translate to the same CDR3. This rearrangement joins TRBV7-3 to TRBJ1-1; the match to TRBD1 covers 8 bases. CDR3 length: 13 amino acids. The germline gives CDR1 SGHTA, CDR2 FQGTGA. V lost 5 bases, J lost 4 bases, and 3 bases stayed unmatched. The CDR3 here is CASSLGQGTEAFF. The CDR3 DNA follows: TGTGCCAGCAGCCTCGGACAGGGCACTGAAGCTTTCTTT.

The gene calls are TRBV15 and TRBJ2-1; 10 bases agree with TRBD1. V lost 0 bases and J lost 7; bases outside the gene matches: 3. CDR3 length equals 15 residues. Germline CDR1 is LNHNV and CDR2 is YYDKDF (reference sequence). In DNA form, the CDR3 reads TGTGCCACCAGCAGAGATAGGGGACAGGGGAATGAGCAGTTCTTC. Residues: CATSRDRGQGNEQFF.

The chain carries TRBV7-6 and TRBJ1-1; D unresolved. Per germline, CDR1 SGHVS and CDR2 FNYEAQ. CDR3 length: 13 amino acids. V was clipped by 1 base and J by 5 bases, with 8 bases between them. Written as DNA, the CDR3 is TGTGCCAGCAGCTTAGGATCCGGGACTGAAGCTTTCTTT. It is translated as CASSLGSGTEAFF.

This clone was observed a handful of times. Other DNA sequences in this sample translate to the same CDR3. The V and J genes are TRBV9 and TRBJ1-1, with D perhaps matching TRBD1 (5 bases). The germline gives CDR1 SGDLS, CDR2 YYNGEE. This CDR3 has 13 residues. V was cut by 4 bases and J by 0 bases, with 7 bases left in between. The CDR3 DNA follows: TGTGCCAGCAGCAGACAGCTGAACACTGAAGCTTTCTTT. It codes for CASSRQLNTEAFF.

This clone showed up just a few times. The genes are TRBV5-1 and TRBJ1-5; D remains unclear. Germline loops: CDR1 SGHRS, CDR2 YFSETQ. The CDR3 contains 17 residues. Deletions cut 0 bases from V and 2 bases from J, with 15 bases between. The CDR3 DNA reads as TGCGCCAGCAGCTTGGCCCCCGCGGTCGGGGGCAATCAGCCCCAGCATTTT. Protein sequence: CASSLAPAVGGNQPQHF.

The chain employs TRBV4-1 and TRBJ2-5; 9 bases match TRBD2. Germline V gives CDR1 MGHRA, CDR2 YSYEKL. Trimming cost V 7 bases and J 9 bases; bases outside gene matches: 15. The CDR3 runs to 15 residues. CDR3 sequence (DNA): TGCGCCAGCACCCTGGGACTAGCTGGGTTTCGGGCCCAGTACTTC. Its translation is CASTLGLAGFRAQYF.

The CDR3 is CASALGLAGTTGELFF. CDR3 nucleotides: TGTGCTAGTGCCCTAGGACTAGCGGGGACCACCGGGGAGCTGTTTTTT. The chain carries TRBV12-5 and TRBJ2-2; 12 bases align to TRBD2. The V gene's germline CDR1 is LGHNT and CDR2 FRNRAP. The CDR3 spans 16 residues. V dropped 7 bases and J dropped 4; count of bases not matched to a gene: 7.

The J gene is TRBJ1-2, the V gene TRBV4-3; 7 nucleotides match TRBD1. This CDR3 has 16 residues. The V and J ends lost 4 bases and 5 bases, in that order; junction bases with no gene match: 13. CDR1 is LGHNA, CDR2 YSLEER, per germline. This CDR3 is CASSLLGAGGRYGYTF. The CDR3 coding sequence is TGCGCCAGCAGCCTCCTTGGGGCAGGGGGTAGATATGGCTACACCTTC.

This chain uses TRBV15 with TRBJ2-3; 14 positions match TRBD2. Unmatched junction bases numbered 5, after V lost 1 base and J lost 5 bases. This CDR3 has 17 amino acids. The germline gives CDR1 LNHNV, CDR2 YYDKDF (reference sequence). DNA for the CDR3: TGTGCCACCAGCAGAGGACTAGCGGGGGGGCAGCAAGATACGCAGTATTTT. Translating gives CATSRGLAGGQQDTQYF.

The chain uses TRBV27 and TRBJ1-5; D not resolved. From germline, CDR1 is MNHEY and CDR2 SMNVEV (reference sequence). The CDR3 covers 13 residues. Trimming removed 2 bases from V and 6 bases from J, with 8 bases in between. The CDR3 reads CASSLLPGQPQHF. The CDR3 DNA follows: TGTGCCAGCAGTTTACTACCAGGTCAGCCCCAGCATTTT.

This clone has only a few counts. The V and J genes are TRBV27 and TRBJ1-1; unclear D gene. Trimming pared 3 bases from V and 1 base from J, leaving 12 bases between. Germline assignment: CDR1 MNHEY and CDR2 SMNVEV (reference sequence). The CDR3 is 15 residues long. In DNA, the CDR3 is TGTGCCAGCAGTTTCTCGGTCCGGGGGAACACTGAAGCTTTCTTT. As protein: CASSFSVRGNTEAFF.